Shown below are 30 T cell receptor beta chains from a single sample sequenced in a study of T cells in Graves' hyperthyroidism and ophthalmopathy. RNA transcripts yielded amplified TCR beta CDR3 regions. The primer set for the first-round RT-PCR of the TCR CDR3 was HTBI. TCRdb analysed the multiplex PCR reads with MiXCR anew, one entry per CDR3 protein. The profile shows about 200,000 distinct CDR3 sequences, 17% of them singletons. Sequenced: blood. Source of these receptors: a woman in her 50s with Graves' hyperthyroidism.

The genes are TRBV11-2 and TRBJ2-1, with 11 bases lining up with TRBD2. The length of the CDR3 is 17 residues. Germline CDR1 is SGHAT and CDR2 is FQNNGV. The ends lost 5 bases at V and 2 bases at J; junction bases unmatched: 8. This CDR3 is CASSPSSGRSPYNEQFF. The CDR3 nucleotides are TGTGCCAGCAGCCCTTCTAGCGGGAGGAGTCCCTACAATGAGCAGTTCTTC.

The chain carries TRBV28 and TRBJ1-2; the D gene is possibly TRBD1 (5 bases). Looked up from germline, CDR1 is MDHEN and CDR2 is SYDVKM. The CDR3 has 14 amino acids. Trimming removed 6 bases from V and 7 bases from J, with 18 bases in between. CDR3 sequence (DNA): TGTGCCAGCAGAATAACTCAGGGTTCGGGTGGCTACACCTTC. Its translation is CASRITQGSGGYTF.

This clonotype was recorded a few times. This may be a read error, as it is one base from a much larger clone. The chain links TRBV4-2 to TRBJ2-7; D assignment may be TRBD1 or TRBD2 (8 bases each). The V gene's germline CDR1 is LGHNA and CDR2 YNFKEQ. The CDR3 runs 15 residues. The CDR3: CASSHLAGPGGEQHF. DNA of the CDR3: TGTGCCAGCAGCCACTTAGCGGGGCCAGGGGGCGAGCAGCACTTC.

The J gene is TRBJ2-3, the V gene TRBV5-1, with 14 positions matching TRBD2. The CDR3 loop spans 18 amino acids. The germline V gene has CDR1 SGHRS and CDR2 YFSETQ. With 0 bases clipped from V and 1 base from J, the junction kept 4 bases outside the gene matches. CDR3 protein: CASSLAGTSGSCTDTQYF. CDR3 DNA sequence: TGCGCCAGCAGCTTGGCCGGGACTAGCGGGAGTTGCACAGATACGCAGTATTTT.

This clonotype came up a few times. CDR3 bases: TGTGCCAGTAGTAAGACTACCCCAGGGGATGAGCAGTTCTTC. This encodes CASSKTTPGDEQFF. This chain connects TRBV19 to TRBJ2-1, with a weak D call TRBD1 (6 bases). This CDR3 is built from 14 residues. CDR1 LNHDA and CDR2 SQIVND come from the germline V gene (reference sequence). Trimming pared 4 bases from V and 8 bases from J, leaving 15 bases between. Supplemented by reference TRBV19 and TRBJ2-1, the full variable domain reads DGGITQSPKYLFRKEGQNVTLSCEQNLNHDAMYWYRQDPGQGLRLIYYSQIVNDFQKGDIAEGYSVSREKKESFPLTVTSAQKNPTAFYLCASSKTTPGDEQFFGPGTRLTVL.

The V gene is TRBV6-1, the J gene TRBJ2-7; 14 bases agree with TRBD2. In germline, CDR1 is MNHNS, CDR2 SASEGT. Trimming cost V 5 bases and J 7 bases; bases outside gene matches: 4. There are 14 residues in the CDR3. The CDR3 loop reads CASSRTSGRREQYF. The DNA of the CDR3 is TGTGCCAGCAGTCGGACTAGCGGGAGGCGGGAGCAGTACTTC.

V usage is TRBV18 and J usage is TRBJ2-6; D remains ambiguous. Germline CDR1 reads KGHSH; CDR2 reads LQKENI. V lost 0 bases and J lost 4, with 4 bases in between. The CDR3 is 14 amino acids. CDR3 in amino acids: CASSPPTGANVLTF. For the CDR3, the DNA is TGTGCCAGCTCACCACCGACCGGGGCCAACGTCCTGACTTTC.

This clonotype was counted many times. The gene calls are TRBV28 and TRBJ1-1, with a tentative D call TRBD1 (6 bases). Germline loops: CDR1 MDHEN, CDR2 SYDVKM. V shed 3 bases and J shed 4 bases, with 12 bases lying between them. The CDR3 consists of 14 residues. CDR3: CASSFGGASTEAFF. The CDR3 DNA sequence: TGTGCCAGCAGTTTTGGGGGGGCCAGCACTGAAGCTTTCTTT.

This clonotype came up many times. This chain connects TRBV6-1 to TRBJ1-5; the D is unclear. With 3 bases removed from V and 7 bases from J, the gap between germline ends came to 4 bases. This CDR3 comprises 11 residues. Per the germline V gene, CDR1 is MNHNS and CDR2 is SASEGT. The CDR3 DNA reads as TGTGCCAGCAGTGATCGCCAGCCCCAGCATTTT. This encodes CASSDRQPQHF.

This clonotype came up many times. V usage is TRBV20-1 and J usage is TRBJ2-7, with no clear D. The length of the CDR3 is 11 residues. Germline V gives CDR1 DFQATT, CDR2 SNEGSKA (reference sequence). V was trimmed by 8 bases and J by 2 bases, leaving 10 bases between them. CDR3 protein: CSQTGTYEQYF. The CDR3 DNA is TGCAGTCAAACTGGAACCTACGAGCAGTACTTC.

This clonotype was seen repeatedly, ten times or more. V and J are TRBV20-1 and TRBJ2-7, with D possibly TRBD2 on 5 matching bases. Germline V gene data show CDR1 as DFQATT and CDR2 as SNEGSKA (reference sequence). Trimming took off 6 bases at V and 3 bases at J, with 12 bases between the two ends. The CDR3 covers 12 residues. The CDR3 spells CSAEARIYEQYF. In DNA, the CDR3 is TGCAGTGCGGAGGCACGGATCTACGAGCAGTACTTC.

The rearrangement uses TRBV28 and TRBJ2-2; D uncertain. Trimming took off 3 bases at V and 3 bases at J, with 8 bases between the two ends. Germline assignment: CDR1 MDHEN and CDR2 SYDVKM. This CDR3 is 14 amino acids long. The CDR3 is CASSLVGHTGELFF. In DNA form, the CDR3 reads TGTGCCAGCAGTTTGGTAGGCCACACCGGGGAGCTGTTTTTT.

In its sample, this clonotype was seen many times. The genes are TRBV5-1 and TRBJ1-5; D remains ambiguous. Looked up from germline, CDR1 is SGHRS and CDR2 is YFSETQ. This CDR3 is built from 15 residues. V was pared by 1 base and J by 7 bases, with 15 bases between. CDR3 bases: TGCGCCAGCAGCTTGAGCGGTGGCGTAATCCAGCCCCAGCATTTT. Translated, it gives CASSLSGGVIQPQHF.

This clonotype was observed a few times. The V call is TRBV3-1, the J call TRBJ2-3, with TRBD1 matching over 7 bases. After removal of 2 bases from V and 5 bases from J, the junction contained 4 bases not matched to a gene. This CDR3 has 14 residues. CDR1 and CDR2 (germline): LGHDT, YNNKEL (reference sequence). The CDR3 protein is CASSQRGRVDTQYF. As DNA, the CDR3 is TGTGCCAGCAGCCAAAGGGGGCGCGTAGATACGCAGTATTTT.

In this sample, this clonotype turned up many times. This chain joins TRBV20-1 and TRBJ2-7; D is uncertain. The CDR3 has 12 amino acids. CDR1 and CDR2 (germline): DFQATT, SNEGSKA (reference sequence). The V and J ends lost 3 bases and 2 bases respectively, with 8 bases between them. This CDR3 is CSASGPTYEQYF. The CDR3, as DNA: TGCAGTGCTAGTGGGCCGACCTACGAGCAGTACTTC.

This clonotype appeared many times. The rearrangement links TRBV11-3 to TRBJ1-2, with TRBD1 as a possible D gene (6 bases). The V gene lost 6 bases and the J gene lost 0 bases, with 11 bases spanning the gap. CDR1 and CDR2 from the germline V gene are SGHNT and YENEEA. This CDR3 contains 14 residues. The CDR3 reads CASREGESNYGYTF. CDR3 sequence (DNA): TGTGCCAGCAGGGAGGGGGAATCTAACTATGGCTACACCTTC.

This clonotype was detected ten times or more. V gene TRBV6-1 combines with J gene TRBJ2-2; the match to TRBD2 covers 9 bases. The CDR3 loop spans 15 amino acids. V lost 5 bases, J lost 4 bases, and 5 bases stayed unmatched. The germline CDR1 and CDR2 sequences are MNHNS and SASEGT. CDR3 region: CASSKPSGTTGELFF. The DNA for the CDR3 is TGTGCCAGCAGTAAGCCTAGCGGGACCACCGGGGAGCTGTTTTTT.

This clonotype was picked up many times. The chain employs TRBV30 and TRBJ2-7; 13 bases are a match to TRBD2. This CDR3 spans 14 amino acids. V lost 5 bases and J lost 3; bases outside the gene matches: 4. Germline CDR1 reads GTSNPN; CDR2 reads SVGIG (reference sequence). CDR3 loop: CAWGGLAGLYEQYF. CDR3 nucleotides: TGTGCCTGGGGGGGACTAGCGGGACTCTACGAGCAGTACTTC.

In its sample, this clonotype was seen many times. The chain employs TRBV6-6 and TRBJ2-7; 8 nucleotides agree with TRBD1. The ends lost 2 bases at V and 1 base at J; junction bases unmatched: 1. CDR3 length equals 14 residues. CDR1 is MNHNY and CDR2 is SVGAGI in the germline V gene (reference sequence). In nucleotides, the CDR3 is TGTGCCAGCAGTTACCGGGACAGGTCCTACGAGCAGTACTTC. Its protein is CASSYRDRSYEQYF.

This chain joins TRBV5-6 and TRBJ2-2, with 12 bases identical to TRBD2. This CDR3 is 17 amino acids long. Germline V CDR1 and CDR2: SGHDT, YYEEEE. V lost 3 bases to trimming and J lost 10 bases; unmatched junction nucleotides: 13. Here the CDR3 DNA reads TGTGCCAGCAGCTCCCCGACTAGCGGGAGCCGAGCCGAGGAGCTGTTTTTT. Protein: CASSSPTSGSRAEELFF. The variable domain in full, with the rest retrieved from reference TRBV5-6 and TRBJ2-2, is DAGVTQSPTHLIKTRGQQVTLRCSPKSGHDTVSWYQQALGQGPQFIFQYYEEEERQRGNFPDRFSGHQFPNYSSELNVNALLLGDSALYLCASSSPTSGSRAEELFFGEGSRLTVL.

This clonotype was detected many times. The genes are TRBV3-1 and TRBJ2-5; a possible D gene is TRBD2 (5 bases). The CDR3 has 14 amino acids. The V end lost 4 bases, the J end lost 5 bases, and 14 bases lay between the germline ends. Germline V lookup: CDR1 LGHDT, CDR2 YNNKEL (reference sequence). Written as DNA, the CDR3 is TGTGCCAGCAGCCCGGACTGGGGTTACGAGACCCAGTACTTC. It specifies CASSPDWGYETQYF.

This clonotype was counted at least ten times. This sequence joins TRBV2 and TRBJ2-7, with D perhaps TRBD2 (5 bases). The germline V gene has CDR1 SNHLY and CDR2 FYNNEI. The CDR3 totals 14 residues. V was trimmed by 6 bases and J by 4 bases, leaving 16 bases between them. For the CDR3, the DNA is TGTGCCAGCAGAGAACCCGGACTGGGGTACGAGCAGTACTTC. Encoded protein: CASREPGLGYEQYF.

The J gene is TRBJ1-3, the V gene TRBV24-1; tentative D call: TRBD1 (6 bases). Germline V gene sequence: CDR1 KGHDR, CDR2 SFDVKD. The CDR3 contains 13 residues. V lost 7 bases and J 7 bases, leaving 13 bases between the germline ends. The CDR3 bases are TGTGCCACCAGGCCTCCCGACAGGAACACCATATATTTT. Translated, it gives CATRPPDRNTIYF.

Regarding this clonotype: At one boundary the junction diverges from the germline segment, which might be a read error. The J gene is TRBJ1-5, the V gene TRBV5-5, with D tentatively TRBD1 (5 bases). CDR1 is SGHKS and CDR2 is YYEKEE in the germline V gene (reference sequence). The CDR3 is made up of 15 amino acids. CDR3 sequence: CATSFMVGTNQPQHF. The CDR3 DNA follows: TGTGCCACCAGCTTCATGGTGGGGACGAATCAGCCCCAGCATTTT.

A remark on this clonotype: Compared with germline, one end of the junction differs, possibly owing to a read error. CDR3 in DNA: TGCGCCAGCAGCCCACTAGGGCGGAATGAGCAGTCCTTC. It codes for CASSPLGRNEQSF. The chain joins TRBV10-1 to TRBJ2-1; D might be TRBD2 (5 bases). Germline assignment: CDR1 WNHNN and CDR2 SYGVQD (reference sequence). The CDR3 is 13 residues long.

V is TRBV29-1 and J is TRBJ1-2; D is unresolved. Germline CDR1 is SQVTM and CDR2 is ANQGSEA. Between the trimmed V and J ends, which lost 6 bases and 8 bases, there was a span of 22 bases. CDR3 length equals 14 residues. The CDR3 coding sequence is TGCAGCGTAGAAAGTTGGTCCCCGGCGGGCGGCTACACCTTC. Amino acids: CSVESWSPAGGYTF.

The CDR3 sequence: CSVADRDLNQPQHF. The CDR3 DNA is TGCAGTGTTGCGGACAGGGACCTCAATCAGCCCCAGCATTTT. This rearrangement joins TRBV20-1 to TRBJ1-5, with 8 bases fitting TRBD1. The germline V gene has CDR1 DFQATT and CDR2 SNEGSKA (reference sequence). Losses at the gene ends were 7 bases for V and 3 bases for J; bases not matched to a gene: 8. This CDR3 contains 14 residues.

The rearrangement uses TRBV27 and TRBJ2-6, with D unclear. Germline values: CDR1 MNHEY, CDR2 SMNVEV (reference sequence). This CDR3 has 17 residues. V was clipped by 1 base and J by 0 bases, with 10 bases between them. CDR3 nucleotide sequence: TGTGCCAGCAGTTTATTTCGGCCCCTCTCTGGGGCCAACGTCCTGACTTTC. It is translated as CASSLFRPLSGANVLTF.

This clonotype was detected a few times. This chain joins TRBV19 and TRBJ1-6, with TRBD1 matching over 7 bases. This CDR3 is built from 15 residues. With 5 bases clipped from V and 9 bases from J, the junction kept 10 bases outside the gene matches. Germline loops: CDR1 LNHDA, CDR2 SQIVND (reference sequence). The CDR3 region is CASSASGQRGSPLHF. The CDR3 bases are TGTGCCAGTAGTGCCTCGGGACAGAGGGGTTCACCCCTCCACTTT.

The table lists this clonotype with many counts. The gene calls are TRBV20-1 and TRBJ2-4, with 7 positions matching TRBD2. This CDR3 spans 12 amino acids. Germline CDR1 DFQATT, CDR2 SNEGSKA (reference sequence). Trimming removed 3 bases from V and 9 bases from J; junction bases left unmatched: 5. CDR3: CSASGRQVIQYF. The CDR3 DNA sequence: TGCAGTGCTAGCGGGAGGCAGGTCATTCAGTACTTC.